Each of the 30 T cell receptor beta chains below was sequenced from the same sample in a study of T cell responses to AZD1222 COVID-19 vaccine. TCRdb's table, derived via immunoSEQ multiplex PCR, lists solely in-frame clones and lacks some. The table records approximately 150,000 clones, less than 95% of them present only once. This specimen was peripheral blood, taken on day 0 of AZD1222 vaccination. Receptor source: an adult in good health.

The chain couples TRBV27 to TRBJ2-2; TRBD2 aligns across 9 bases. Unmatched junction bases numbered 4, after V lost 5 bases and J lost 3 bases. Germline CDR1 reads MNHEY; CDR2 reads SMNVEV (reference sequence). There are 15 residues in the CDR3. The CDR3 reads CASSHSGGYTGELFF. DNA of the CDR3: TGTGCCAGCAGTCATAGCGGGGGATACACCGGGGAGCTGTTTTTT.

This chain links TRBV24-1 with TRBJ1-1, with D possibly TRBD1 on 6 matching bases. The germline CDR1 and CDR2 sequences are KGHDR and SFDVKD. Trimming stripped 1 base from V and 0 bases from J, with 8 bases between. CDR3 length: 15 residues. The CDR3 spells CATSDFGDMNTEAFF. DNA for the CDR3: TGTGCCACCAGTGATTTTGGGGACATGAACACTGAAGCTTTCTTT.

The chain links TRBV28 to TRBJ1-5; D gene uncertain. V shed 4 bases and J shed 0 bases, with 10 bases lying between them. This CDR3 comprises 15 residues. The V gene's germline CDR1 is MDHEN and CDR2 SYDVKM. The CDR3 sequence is CASSSFPGSNQPQHF. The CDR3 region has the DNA TGTGCCAGCAGTTCCTTCCCAGGTAGCAATCAGCCCCAGCATTTT.

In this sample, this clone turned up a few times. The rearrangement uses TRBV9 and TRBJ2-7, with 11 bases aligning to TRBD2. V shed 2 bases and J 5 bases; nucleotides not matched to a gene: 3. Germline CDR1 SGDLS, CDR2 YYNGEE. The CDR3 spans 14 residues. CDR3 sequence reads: CASSVSGRVHEQYF. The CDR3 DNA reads TGTGCCAGCAGCGTTAGCGGGAGGGTACACGAGCAGTACTTC.

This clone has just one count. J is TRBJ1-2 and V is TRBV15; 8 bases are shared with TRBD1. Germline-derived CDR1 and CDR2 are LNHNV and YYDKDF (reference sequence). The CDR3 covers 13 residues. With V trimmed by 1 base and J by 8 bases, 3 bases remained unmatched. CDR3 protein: CATSRGGQEGYTF. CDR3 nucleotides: TGTGCCACCAGCAGAGGGGGACAGGAGGGCTACACCTTC.

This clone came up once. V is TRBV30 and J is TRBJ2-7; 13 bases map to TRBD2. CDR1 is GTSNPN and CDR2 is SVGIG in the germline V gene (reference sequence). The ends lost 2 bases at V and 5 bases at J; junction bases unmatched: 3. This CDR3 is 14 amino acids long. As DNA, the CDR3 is TGTGCCTGGAGTAGCGGGACTAGCGGGAACGAGCAGTACTTC. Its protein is CAWSSGTSGNEQYF.

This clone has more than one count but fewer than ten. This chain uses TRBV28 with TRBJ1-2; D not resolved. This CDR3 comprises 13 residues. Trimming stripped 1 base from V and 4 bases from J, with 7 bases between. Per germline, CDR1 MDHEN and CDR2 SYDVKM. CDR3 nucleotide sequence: TGTGCCAGCAGTTTATCCCCTCTCTATGGCTACACCTTC. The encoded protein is CASSLSPLYGYTF.

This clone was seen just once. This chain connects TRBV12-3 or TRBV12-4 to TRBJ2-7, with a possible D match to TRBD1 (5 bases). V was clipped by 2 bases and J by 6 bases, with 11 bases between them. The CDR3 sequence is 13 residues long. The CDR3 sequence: CASSLRGQLEQYF. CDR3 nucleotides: TGTGCCAGCAGTTTAAGAGGACAACTCGAGCAGTACTTC.

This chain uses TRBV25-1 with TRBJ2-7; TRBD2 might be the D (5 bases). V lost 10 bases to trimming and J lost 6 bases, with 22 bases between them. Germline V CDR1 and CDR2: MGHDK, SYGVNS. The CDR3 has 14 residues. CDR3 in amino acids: CATTRDENPREQYF. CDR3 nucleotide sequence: TGTGCCACAACTAGGGATGAAAACCCTCGCGAGCAGTACTTC.

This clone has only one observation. CDR3 region: CASSPLGQGAYEQYF. The CDR3, as DNA: TGTGCCAGCAGCCCTCTAGGACAAGGCGCCTACGAGCAGTACTTC. The V gene is TRBV7-2, the J gene TRBJ2-7; D might be TRBD1 (5 bases). The CDR3 is made up of 15 amino acids. The germline CDR1 and CDR2 sequences are SGHTA and FQGNSA. With 5 bases removed from V and 2 bases from J, the gap between germline ends came to 16 bases.

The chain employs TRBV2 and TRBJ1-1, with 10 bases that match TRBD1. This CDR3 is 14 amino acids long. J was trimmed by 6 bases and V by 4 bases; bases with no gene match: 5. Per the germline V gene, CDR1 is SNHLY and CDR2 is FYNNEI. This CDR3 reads CASSGQGAGAEAFF. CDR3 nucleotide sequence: TGTGCCAGCAGTGGACAGGGGGCGGGTGCTGAAGCTTTCTTT.

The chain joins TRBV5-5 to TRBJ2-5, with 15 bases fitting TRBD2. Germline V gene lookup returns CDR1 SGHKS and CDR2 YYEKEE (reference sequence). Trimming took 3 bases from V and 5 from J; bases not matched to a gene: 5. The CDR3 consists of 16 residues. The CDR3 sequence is CASSWPGTSGRETQYF. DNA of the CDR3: TGTGCCAGCAGCTGGCCGGGGACTAGCGGGAGGGAGACCCAGTACTTC.

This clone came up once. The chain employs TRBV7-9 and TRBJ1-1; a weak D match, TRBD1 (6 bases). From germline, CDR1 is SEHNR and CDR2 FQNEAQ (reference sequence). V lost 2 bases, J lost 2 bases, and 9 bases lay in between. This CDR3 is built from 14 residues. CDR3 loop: CASSLRGLNTEAFF. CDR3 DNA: TGTGCCAGCAGCTTACGGGGGCTAAACACTGAAGCTTTCTTT.

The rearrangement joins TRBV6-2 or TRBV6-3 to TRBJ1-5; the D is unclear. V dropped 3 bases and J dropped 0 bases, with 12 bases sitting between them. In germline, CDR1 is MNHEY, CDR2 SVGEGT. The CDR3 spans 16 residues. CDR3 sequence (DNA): TGTGCCAGCAGTTATTCCGCCAGGAATAGCAATCAGCCCCAGCATTTT. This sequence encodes CASSYSARNSNQPQHF.

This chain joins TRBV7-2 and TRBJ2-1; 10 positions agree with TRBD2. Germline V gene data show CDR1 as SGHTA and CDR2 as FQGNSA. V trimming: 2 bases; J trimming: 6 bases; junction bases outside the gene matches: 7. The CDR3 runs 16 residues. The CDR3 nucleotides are TGTGCCAGCAGCTTACAGGTAGCGGGAGGATTCAATGAGCAGTTCTTC. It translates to CASSLQVAGGFNEQFF.

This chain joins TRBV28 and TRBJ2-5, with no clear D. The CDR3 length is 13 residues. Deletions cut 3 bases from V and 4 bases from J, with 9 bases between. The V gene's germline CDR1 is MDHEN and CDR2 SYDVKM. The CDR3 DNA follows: TGTGCCAGCAGTTTGGGCTCAAGAGAGACCCAGTACTTC. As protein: CASSLGSRETQYF.

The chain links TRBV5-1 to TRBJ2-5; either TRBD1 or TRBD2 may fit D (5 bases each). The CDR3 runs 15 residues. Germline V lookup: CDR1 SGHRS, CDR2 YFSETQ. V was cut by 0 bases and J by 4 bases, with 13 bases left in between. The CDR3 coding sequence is TGCGCCAGCAGCTTGGAACGGGGCGAAAGAGAGACCCAGTACTTC. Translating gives CASSLERGERETQYF.

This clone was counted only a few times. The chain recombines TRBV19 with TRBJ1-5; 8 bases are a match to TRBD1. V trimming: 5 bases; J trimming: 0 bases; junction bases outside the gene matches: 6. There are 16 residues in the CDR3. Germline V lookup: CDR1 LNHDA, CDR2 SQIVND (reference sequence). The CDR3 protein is CASSQRTGYSNQPQHF. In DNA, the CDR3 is TGTGCCAGTAGTCAACGGACAGGGTATAGCAATCAGCCCCAGCATTTT.

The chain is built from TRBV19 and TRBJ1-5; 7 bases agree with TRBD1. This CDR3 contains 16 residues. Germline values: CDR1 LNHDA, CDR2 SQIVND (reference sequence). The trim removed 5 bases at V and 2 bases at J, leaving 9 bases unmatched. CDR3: CASSAVGTGGNQPQHF. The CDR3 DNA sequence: TGTGCCAGTAGTGCAGTCGGAACAGGGGGCAATCAGCCCCAGCATTTT.

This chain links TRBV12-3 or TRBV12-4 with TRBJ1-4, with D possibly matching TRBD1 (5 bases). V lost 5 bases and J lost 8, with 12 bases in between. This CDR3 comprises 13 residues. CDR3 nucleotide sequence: TGTGCCAGCAGTCCGGGACCGGGGGAAAAACTGTTTTTT. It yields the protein CASSPGPGEKLFF.

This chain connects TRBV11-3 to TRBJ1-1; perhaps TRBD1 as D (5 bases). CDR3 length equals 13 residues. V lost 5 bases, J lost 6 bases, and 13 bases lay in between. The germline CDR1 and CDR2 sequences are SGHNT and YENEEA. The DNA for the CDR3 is TGTGCCAGCAGCCCCGAAGGGGAAGCTGAAGCTTTCTTT. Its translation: CASSPEGEAEAFF.

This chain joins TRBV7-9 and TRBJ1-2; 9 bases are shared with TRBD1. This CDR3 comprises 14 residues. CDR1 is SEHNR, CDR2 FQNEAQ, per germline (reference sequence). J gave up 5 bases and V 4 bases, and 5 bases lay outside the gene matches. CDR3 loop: CASSSSGQGYGYTF. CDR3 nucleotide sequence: TGTGCCAGCAGCTCTTCGGGACAGGGTTATGGCTACACCTTC.

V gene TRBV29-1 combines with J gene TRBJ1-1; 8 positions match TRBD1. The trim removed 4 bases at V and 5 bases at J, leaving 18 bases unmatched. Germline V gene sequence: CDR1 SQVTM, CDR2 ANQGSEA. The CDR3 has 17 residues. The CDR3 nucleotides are TGCAGCGTTGGTCCGAGGACAGGGTTAACTCAGAAGACTGAAGCTTTCTTT. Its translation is CSVGPRTGLTQKTEAFF.

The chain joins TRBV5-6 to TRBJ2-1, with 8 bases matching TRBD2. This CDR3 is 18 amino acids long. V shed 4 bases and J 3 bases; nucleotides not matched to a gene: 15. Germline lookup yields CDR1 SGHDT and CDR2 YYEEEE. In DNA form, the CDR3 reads TGTGCCAGCAGCGCGGGGGGCGGGCTAGCGGCAATCTACAATGAGCAGTTCTTC. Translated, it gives CASSAGGGLAAIYNEQFF.

CDR3 sequence reads: CASSQGEGTLEWRSNGYEQFF. The CDR3 DNA reads as TGTGCCAGCAGTCAGGGGGAGGGTACACTAGAATGGAGAAGCAATGGGTATGAGCAGTTCTTC. The chain recombines TRBV27 with TRBJ2-1; D assignment may be TRBD1 or TRBD2 (7 bases each). V lost 5 bases, J lost 8 bases, and 37 bases lay in between. The germline V gene encodes CDR1 MNHEY and CDR2 SMNVEV (reference sequence). CDR3 length equals 21 residues.

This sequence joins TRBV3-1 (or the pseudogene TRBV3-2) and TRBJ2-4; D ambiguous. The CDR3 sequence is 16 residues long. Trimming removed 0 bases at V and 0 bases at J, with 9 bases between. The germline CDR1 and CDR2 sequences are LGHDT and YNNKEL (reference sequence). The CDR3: CASSQELTEAKNIQYF. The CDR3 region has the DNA TGTGCCAGCAGCCAAGAGTTGACGGAAGCCAAAAACATTCAGTACTTC.

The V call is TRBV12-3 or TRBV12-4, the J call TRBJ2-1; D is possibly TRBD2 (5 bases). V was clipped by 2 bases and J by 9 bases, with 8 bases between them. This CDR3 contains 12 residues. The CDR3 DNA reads TGTGCCAGCAGTTTAACGGCGGGTGAGCAGTTCTTC. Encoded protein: CASSLTAGEQFF.

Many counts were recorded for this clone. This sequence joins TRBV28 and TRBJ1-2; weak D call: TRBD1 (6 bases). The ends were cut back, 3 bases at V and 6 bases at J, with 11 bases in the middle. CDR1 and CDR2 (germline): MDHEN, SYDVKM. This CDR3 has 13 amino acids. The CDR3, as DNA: TGTGCCAGCAGTTTGGGACAAGGAGATGGCTACACCTTC. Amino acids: CASSLGQGDGYTF.

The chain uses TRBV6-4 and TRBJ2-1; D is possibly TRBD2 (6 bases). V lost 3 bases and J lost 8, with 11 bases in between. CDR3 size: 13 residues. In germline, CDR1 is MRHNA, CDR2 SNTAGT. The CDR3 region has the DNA TGTGCCAGCAGTGAGGAGGGTGGGGATGAGCAGTTCTTC. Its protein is CASSEEGGDEQFF.

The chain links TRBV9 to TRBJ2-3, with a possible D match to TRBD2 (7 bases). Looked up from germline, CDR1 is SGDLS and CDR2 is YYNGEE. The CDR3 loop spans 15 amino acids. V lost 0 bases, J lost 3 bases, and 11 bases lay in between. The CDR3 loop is CASSVGGGETDTQYF. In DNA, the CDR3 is TGTGCCAGCAGCGTAGGCGGGGGCGAGACAGATACGCAGTATTTT.